This T cell receptor beta chain was obtained from a study of blood T cell repertoires in COVID-19. Study details: The study drew acute and convalescent COVID-19 samples from the United States, Italy and Spain. PBMCs, B-cell-depleted T cells, or T cells were the source of the cDNA or gDNA that made up the material.

The CDR3 is made up of 14 amino acids. The V end lost 9 bases, the J end lost 3 bases, and 14 bases lay between the germline ends. The V gene's germline CDR1 is MNHEY and CDR2 SMNVEV (reference sequence). This clone was found once. In the source study's methods: Amplified reference gene primers provided the basis for estimating nucleated cell counts. Assay: immunoSEQ multiplex PCR; the TCRdb copy retains only in-frame clones and omits some. V, J and clone size reflect that table, while D and trimming were determined from the DNA. The sample includes about 71,000 clones, roughly 82% of them seen just once.

The chain recombines TRBV27 with TRBJ1-4, with no clear D. The TCR originated in an elderly woman with acute or convalescent COVID-19. Sequencing input: peripheral blood. The chain's CDR3 is CASGLGSPNEKLFF. The CDR3 bases are TGTGCCAGTGGACTGGGAAGCCCTAATGAAAAACTGTTTTTT. The entire variable domain, with the rest obtained from reference TRBV27 and TRBJ1-4, is as follows: EAQVTQNPRYLITVTGKKLTVTCSQNMNHEYMSWYRQDPGLGLRQIYYSMNVEVTDKGDVPEGYKVSRKEKRNFPLILESPSPNQTSLYFCASGLGSPNEKLFFGSGTQLSVL.